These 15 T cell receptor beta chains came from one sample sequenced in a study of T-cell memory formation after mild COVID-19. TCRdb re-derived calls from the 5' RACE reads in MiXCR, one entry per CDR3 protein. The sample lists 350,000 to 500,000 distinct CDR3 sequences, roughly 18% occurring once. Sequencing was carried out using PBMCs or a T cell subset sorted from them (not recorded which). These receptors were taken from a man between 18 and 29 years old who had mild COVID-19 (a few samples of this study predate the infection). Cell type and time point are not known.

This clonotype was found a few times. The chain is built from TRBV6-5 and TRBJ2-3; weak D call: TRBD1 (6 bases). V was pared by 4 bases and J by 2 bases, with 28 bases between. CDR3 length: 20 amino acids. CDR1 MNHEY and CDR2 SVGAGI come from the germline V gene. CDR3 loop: CASSSPPGRGRGTATDTQYF. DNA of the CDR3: TGTGCCAGCAGTTCCCCCCCGGGCAGGGGAAGGGGCACGGCCACAGATACGCAGTATTTT.

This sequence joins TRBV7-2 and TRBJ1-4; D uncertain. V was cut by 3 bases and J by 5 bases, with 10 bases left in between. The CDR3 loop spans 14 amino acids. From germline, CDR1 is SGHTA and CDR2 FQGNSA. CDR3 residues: CASSLNIGNEKLFF. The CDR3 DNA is TGTGCCAGCAGCTTGAACATCGGGAATGAAAAACTGTTTTTT.

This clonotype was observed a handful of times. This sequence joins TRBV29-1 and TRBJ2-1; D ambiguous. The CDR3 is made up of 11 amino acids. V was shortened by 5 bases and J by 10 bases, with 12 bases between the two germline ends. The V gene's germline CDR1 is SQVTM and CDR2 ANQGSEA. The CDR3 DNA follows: TGCAGCGTTTCTTCTGGAGCAGAGCAGTTCTTC. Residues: CSVSSGAEQFF.

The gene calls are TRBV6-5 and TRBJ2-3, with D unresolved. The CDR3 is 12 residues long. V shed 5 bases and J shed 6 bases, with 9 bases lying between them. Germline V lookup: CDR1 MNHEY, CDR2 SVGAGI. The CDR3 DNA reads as TGTGCCAGCAGTCCCGACGGCGATACGCAGTATTTT. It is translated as CASSPDGDTQYF.

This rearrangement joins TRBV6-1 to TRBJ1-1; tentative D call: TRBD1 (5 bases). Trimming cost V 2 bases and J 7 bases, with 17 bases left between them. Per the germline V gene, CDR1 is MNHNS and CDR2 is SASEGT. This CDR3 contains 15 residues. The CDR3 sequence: CASSEYTGTGGEAFF. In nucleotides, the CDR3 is TGTGCCAGCAGTGAATATACAGGCACGGGGGGTGAAGCTTTCTTT.

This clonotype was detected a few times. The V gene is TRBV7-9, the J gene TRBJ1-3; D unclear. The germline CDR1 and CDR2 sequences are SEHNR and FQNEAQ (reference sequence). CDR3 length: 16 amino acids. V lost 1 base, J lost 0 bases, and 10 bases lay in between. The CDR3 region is CASSLGYPGSGNTIYF. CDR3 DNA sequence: TGTGCCAGCAGCTTAGGCTACCCAGGCTCTGGAAACACCATATATTTT. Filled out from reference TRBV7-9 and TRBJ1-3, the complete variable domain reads DTGVSQNPRHKITKRGQNVTFRCDPISEHNRLYWYRQTLGQGPEFLTYFQNEAQLEKSRLLSDRFSAERPKGSFSTLEIQRTEQGDSAMYLCASSLGYPGSGNTIYFGEGSWLTVV.

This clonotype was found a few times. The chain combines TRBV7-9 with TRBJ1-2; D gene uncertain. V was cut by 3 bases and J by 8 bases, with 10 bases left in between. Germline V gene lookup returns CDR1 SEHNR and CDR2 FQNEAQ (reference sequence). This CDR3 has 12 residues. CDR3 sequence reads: CASSFVVSGYTF. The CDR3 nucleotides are TGTGCCAGCAGCTTCGTCGTCAGCGGCTACACCTTC. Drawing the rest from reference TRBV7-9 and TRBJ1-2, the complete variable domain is DTGVSQNPRHKITKRGQNVTFRCDPISEHNRLYWYRQTLGQGPEFLTYFQNEAQLEKSRLLSDRFSAERPKGSFSTLEIQRTEQGDSAMYLCASSFVVSGYTFGSGTRLTVV.

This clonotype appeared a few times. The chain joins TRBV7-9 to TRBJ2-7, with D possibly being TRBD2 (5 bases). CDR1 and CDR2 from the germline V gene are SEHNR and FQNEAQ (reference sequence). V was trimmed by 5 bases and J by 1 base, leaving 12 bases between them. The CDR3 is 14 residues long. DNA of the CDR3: TGTGCCAGCAGCAAAACGACTAAATCCTACGAGCAGTACGTC. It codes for CASSKTTKSYEQYV.

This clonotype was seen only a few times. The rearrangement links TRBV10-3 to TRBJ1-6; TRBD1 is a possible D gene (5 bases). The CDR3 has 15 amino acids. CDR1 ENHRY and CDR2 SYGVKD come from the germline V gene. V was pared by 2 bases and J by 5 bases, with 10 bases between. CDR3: CAISEGGVNNSPLHF. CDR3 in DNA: TGTGCCATCAGTGAGGGGGGGGTTAATAATTCACCCCTCCACTTT.

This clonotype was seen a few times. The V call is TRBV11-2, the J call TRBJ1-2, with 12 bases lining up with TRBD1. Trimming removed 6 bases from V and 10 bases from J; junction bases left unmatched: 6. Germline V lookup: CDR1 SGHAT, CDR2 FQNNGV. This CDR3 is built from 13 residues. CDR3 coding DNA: TGTGCCAGCAGTTCCGGGACAGGGGGCGTCTACACCTTC. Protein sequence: CASSSGTGGVYTF. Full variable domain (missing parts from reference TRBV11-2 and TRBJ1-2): EAGVAQSPRYKIIEKRQSVAFWCNPISGHATLYWYQQILGQGPKLLIQFQNNGVVDDSQLPKDRFSAERLKGVDSTLKIQPAKLEDSAVYLCASSSGTGGVYTFGSGTRLTVV.

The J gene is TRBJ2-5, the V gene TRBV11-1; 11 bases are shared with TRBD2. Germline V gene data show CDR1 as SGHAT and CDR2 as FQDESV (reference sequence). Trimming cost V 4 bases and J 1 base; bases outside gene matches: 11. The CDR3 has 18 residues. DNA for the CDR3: TGTGCCAGCAGCTCTGGTCTGCTAGCGGGGGGCCTCCAAGAGACCCAGTACTTC. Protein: CASSSGLLAGGLQETQYF.

CDR3 amino acids: CAITDGTAETQYF. CDR3 nucleotides: TGTGCCATCACCGACGGGACAGCAGAGACCCAGTACTTC. The chain recombines TRBV10-3 with TRBJ2-5; 7 bases map to TRBD1. The V segment lost 7 bases and the J segment 4 bases; nucleotides outside the gene matches: 6. CDR3 length: 13 amino acids. The germline CDR1 and CDR2 sequences are ENHRY and SYGVKD.

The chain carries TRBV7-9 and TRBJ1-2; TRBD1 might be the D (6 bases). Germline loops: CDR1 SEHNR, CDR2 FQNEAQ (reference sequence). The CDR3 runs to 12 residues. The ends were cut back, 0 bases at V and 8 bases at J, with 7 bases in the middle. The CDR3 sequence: CASSLAGQGYTF. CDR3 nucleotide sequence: TGTGCCAGCAGCTTAGCCGGACAGGGCTACACCTTC.

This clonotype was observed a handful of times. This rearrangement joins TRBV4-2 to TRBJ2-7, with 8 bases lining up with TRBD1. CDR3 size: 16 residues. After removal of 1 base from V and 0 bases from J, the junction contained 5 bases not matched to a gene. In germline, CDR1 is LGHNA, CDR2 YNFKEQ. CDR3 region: CASSQAQTGDSYEQYF. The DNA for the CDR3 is TGTGCCAGCAGCCAAGCCCAGACAGGGGACTCCTACGAGCAGTACTTC.

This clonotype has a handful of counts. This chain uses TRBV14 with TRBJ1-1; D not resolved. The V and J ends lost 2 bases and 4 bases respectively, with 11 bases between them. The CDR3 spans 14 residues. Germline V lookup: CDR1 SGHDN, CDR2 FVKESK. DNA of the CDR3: TGTGCCAGCAGCCAAAGACCAGGTGGCACTGAAGCTTTCTTT. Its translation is CASSQRPGGTEAFF.